Shown below are 15 T cell receptor beta chains from a single sample sequenced in a study of blood T cell repertoires in COVID-19. Sequencing was performed with immunoSEQ multiplex PCR; in TCRdb, only in-frame clones are kept and a portion is missing. Among 200,000 to 250,000 clones listed, roughly 84% were seen once. Sequencing input: peripheral blood. All receptors derive from a woman aged 45-60 years with acute or convalescent COVID-19.

This chain links TRBV19 with TRBJ1-5; 7 nucleotides agree with TRBD1. Germline V gene sequence: CDR1 LNHDA, CDR2 SQIVND (reference sequence). V shed 6 bases, J shed 4 bases, and the junction held 6 bases outside the gene matches. The CDR3 spans 14 residues. The CDR3 DNA follows: TGTGCCAGTAGAATAACAGGGGCGAATCAGCCCCAGCATTTT. Translated: CASRITGANQPQHF.

Regarding this clone: One end of the junction is discordant with germline, which a read error may explain. The chain recombines TRBV7-7 with TRBJ2-6; D is uncertain. Germline-derived CDR1 and CDR2 are SSHAT and FNYEAQ (reference sequence). This CDR3 is built from 13 residues. The CDR3 spells CASSSEGANVLTF. Written as DNA, the CDR3 is TGTGCTAGCAGCTCCGAGGGGGCCAACGTCCTGACTTTC.

This sequence joins TRBV14 and TRBJ2-2; 8 bases line up with TRBD2. The CDR3 has 20 amino acids. Germline-derived CDR1 and CDR2 are SGHDN and FVKESK. V trimming: 1 base; J trimming: 1 base; junction bases outside the gene matches: 14. CDR3 loop: CASSQGGRGGGFWNTGELFF. The CDR3 DNA is TGTGCCAGCAGCCAAGGAGGACGGGGGGGCGGTTTTTGGAACACCGGGGAGCTGTTTTTT. Full variable domain (outside the CDR3, taken from reference TRBV14 and TRBJ2-2): EAGVTQFPSHSVIEKGQTVTLRCDPISGHDNLYWYRRVMGKEIKFLLHFVKESKQDESGMPNNRFLAERTGGTYSTLKVQPAELEDSGVYFCASSQGGRGGGFWNTGELFFGEGSRLTVL.

This clone appeared once. The chain carries TRBV11-2 and TRBJ2-5; possibly TRBD1 for D (5 bases). CDR3 length: 15 residues. Germline loops: CDR1 SGHAT, CDR2 FQNNGV. V was trimmed by 0 bases and J by 4 bases, leaving 12 bases between them. CDR3 sequence reads: CASSLERFGAETQYF. For the CDR3, the DNA is TGTGCCAGCAGCTTAGAACGGTTTGGGGCAGAGACCCAGTACTTC.

The rearrangement uses TRBV10-3 and TRBJ2-1; TRBD2 matches at 10 bases. The CDR3 has 15 amino acids. The V segment lost 6 bases and the J segment 9 bases; nucleotides outside the gene matches: 11. From germline, CDR1 is ENHRY and CDR2 SYGVKD. The CDR3 is CAISSSGRGFGEQFF. DNA of the CDR3: TGTGCCATCAGCTCGAGCGGGAGGGGTTTCGGTGAGCAGTTCTTC.

This rearrangement joins TRBV4-2 to TRBJ1-3; TRBD1 is a possible D gene (5 bases). Germline CDR1 reads LGHNA; CDR2 reads YNFKEQ. V gave up 0 bases and J gave up 4 bases, with 22 bases separating them. The CDR3 is made up of 19 amino acids. The CDR3 protein is CASSQDQVGGLGVGNTIYF. CDR3 in DNA: TGTGCCAGCAGCCAAGATCAGGTCGGGGGATTAGGGGTAGGAAACACCATATATTTT.

This clone was seen a few times. The rearrangement joins TRBV27 to TRBJ2-7; TRBD1 is a possible D gene (5 bases). V was trimmed by 3 bases and J by 5 bases, leaving 11 bases between them. Germline V lookup: CDR1 MNHEY, CDR2 SMNVEV (reference sequence). CDR3 size: 13 residues. CDR3 residues: CASSFQGSHEQYF. The CDR3 region has the DNA TGTGCCAGCAGTTTTCAGGGATCCCACGAGCAGTACTTC.

The rearrangement joins TRBV19 to TRBJ1-1; tentative D call: TRBD1 (5 bases). This CDR3 comprises 16 residues. V gave up 4 bases and J gave up 0 bases, with 15 bases separating them. Germline assignment: CDR1 LNHDA and CDR2 SQIVND (reference sequence). CDR3 region: CASSTQAGVLNTEAFF. The CDR3 nucleotides are TGTGCCAGTAGTACACAGGCGGGGGTCTTGAACACTGAAGCTTTCTTT.

The chain employs TRBV28 and TRBJ2-7, with D possibly being TRBD1 (5 bases). Per the germline V gene, CDR1 is MDHEN and CDR2 is SYDVKM. The CDR3 is 12 residues long. V lost 9 bases and J lost 7, with 16 bases in between. CDR3 in DNA: TGTGCCAGTGACAGTTATGGAGATGAGCAGTACTTC. Translating gives CASDSYGDEQYF.

V usage is TRBV12-3 or TRBV12-4 and J usage is TRBJ1-4; 9 bases are a match to TRBD1. The ends lost 8 bases at V and 8 bases at J; junction bases unmatched: 6. CDR3 length equals 13 residues. CDR3 coding DNA: TGTGCCAGCGGAGACAGGGGGAGGGAAAAACTGTTTTTT. It yields the protein CASGDRGREKLFF.

The chain has TRBV2 and TRBJ2-7, with 9 bases fitting TRBD1. Unmatched junction bases numbered 9, after V lost 6 bases and J lost 3 bases. CDR3 length: 15 residues. Germline V gene sequence: CDR1 SNHLY, CDR2 FYNNEI. The CDR3 DNA sequence: TGTGCCAGCAGGCCGATCAGGACAGGGGTCTACGAGCAGTACTTC. This sequence encodes CASRPIRTGVYEQYF.

As regards this clone: The junction differs from germline at one of its ends, possibly a read error. Other DNA sequences in this specimen translate into the identical CDR3. V usage is TRBV6-5 and J usage is TRBJ2-5; possibly TRBD1 for D (6 bases). This CDR3 has 15 residues. Germline V CDR1 and CDR2: MNHEY, SVGAGI. CDR3 nucleotides: TGTGCCAGCCGCCGTTTTAAGGGGGTTCAAGAAACCCAGTACTTC. Encoded protein: CASRRFKGVQETQYF.

V usage is TRBV28 and J usage is TRBJ1-5; D not certain. CDR1 MDHEN and CDR2 SYDVKM come from the germline V gene. V was pared by 3 bases and J by 5 bases, with 23 bases between. This CDR3 spans 18 amino acids. The CDR3 loop is CASSFSPGLGGIDQPQHF. The DNA for the CDR3 is TGTGCCAGCAGTTTTTCCCCTGGGTTAGGAGGGATTGATCAGCCCCAGCATTTT.

The chain is built from TRBV7-2 and TRBJ1-1, with unresolved D. Trimming left V 2 bases short and J 5 bases short, with 9 bases between. In germline, CDR1 is SGHTA, CDR2 FQGNSA. CDR3 length equals 13 residues. CDR3 sequence (DNA): TGTGCCAGCAGCTTATTCTCGGAGACTGAAGCTTTCTTT. Its translation: CASSLFSETEAFF.

The sample holds one count of this clone. V and J are TRBV19 and TRBJ2-7, with a weak D call TRBD2 (6 bases). The V and J ends lost 1 base and 0 bases respectively, with 10 bases between them. The CDR3 is 15 amino acids. The germline gives CDR1 LNHDA, CDR2 SQIVND (reference sequence). CDR3 sequence reads: CASSIAGDSSYEQYF. CDR3 nucleotide sequence: TGTGCCAGTAGTATAGCGGGGGATAGCTCCTACGAGCAGTACTTC.